The source of this TCR beta chain is a study of cytomegalovirus exposure and HLA in healthy donors. Study details: Tens of millions of unique TCRs from HLA-typed donors were held in an early data release.

The PCR employed 60 Vbeta primers together with 13 Jbeta primers. As processed by the authors: As a later analysis found, there were 78 million or so unique TCR beta chains, of which roughly 11 million were shared. This table comes from immunoSEQ multiplex PCR, and its TCRdb copy is limited to in-frame clones, with some not included. The D gene and trimming were derived from the DNA, and the V and J assignments and clone size from that table. The sample holds about 130,000 clones, more than 70% seen once. Study-wide findings and caveats: Reports credit the classifier with highly specific, highly sensitive diagnosis of cytomegalovirus status. Researchers catalogued about 150 TCR beta chains as cytomegalovirus-associated.

The CDR3 consists of 15 residues. CDR1 and CDR2 from the germline V gene are ENHRY and SYGVKD. V was cut by 2 bases and J by 4 bases, with 14 bases left in between. Concerning this clone itself: Antigen unknown.

The chain has TRBV10-3 and TRBJ1-2; no definite D call. Sequenced input: PBMCs. This receptor was identified in a man in his forties in good health and CMV-seronegative. CDR3 loop: CAISEAVGGIYGYTF. CDR3 DNA sequence: TGTGCCATCAGTGAGGCCGTTGGAGGTATCTATGGCTACACCTTC.